This T cell receptor (beta chain) was sequenced in a study of cytomegalovirus exposure and HLA in healthy donors. Whole-study results and caveats: The Asian-associated ancestry cluster reportedly had fewer N-insertions than the approximately 670-donor mean in a later analysis.

Primers included in the PCR were 60 Vbeta and 13 Jbeta primers. Sequencing was performed with immunoSEQ multiplex PCR; in TCRdb, only in-frame clones are kept and a portion is missing. This sample has 120,000 or so clones, with 75% to 90% found just once. As to this clone: Its antigen is as yet unknown.

Germline-derived CDR1 and CDR2 are LGHNA and YNFKEQ. The length of the CDR3 is 15 residues. The V end lost 4 bases, the J end lost 4 bases, and 14 bases lay between the germline ends. The clonotype originates from a man aged 50 or older in good health and CMV-seronegative. The rearrangement joins TRBV4-2 to TRBJ1-5, with D perhaps matching TRBD1 (5 bases). The specimen was PBMCs. This chain's CDR3 is CASSPQRRGNQPQHF. As DNA, the CDR3 is TGTGCCAGCAGCCCCCAGAGGAGGGGTAATCAGCCCCAGCATTTT.